This TCR beta chain stems from a study of blood T cell repertoires in COVID-19. Original processing notes: It was from reference gene primer amplification that nucleated cell counts were estimated. Only in-frame clones appear in the TCRdb table, and some are missing; sequencing was by immunoSEQ multiplex PCR. V, J and clone size reflect that table, while D and trimming were determined from the DNA. The repertoire holds about 280,000 clones, around 93% seen once, with about 3% in the top ten. CDR1 is SGDLS and CDR2 is YYNGEE in the germline V gene. Trimming took 0 bases from V and 4 from J; bases not matched to a gene: 3. The CDR3 totals 16 residues. The sample holds one count of this clone. Cohorts were determined from participant-reported clinical history.

This clonotype was sampled from a man aged 35 to 55 who had been exposed to COVID-19. The sample was PBMCs or T cells enriched from blood (not recorded which). The chain carries TRBV9 and TRBJ2-1; 11 bases map to TRBD1. The CDR3 loop reads CASSVGTGGVYNEQFF. CDR3 DNA sequence: TGTGCCAGCAGCGTAGGGACAGGGGGCGTGTACAATGAGCAGTTCTTC. Variable domain in full (rest from reference TRBV9 and TRBJ2-1): DSGVTQTPKHLITATGQRVTLRCSPRSGDLSVYWYQQSLDQGLQFLIQYYNGEERAKGNILERFSAQQFPDLHSELNLSSLELGDSALYFCASSVGTGGVYNEQFFGPGTRLTVL.